These 29 T cell receptor beta chains were sequenced from one sample in a study of blood T cell repertoires in COVID-19. Some clones are missing from TCRdb's copy, which holds only in-frame ones; the method was immunoSEQ multiplex PCR. Of tens of thousands of clones listed, roughly 84% are singletons. The sequencing sample was made of peripheral blood. The receptor source for this set is a woman older than 75 in a cohort sampled during active or convalescent COVID-19.

The V call is TRBV5-4, the J call TRBJ2-3, with D possibly being TRBD2 (5 bases). The CDR3 sequence is 16 residues long. V was pared by 0 bases and J by 2 bases, with 13 bases between. Germline lookup yields CDR1 SGHNT and CDR2 YYREEE (reference sequence). DNA for the CDR3: TGTGCCAGCAGCTTGGGTAGCACTAGGGCCACAGATACGCAGTATTTT. As protein: CASSLGSTRATDTQYF.

V is TRBV9 and J is TRBJ1-4; D possibly corresponds to TRBD1 (5 bases). The CDR3 is made up of 15 amino acids. V dropped 0 bases and J dropped 7 bases, with 13 bases sitting between them. Germline V gene data show CDR1 as SGDLS and CDR2 as YYNGEE. CDR3 region: CASSVDGGGSEKLFF. The CDR3 region has the DNA TGTGCCAGCAGCGTAGATGGGGGAGGGTCTGAAAAACTGTTTTTT.

The DNA for the CDR3 is TGTGCCAGCAGCTTAGCTAGCGGACCCTACAATGAGCAGTTCTTC. Its translation: CASSLASGPYNEQFF. V gene TRBV7-9 combines with J gene TRBJ2-1; tentatively, D is TRBD2 (6 bases). V lost 0 bases to trimming and J lost 2 bases, with 8 bases between them. Germline CDR1 reads SEHNR; CDR2 reads FQNEAQ (reference sequence). The CDR3 is 15 amino acids. Based on the CDR3 plus reference TRBV7-9 and TRBJ2-1, the full variable domain is DTGVSQNPRHKITKRGQNVTFRCDPISEHNRLYWYRQTLGQGPEFLTYFQNEAQLEKSRLLSDRFSAERPKGSFSTLEIQRTEQGDSAMYLCASSLASGPYNEQFFGPGTRLTVL.

The rearrangement joins TRBV6-6 to TRBJ1-6; D unresolved. Germline CDR1 is MNHNY and CDR2 is SVGAGI (reference sequence). This CDR3 spans 15 amino acids. V lost 4 bases and J lost 5, with 12 bases in between. CDR3 amino acids: CASSLTGKDNSPLHF. The CDR3 bases are TGTGCCAGCAGTTTAACCGGGAAGGATAATTCACCCCTCCACTTT.

The rearrangement uses TRBV19 and TRBJ1-6; TRBD1 matches at 7 bases. J lost 4 bases, V lost 6 bases, and 6 bases had no gene match. In germline, CDR1 is LNHDA, CDR2 SQIVND (reference sequence). The CDR3 extends over 15 amino acids. CDR3: CASRPDRAYNSPLHF. As DNA, the CDR3 is TGTGCCAGTAGACCCGACAGGGCGTATAATTCACCCCTCCACTTT.

This clone has only a few counts. V usage is TRBV2 and J usage is TRBJ2-5; 11 bases are a match to TRBD2. This CDR3 spans 15 amino acids. Trimming removed 4 bases from V and 0 bases from J; junction bases left unmatched: 1. The germline CDR1 and CDR2 sequences are SNHLY and FYNNEI. CDR3 amino acids: CASSGTSGYQETQYF. The CDR3 coding sequence is TGTGCCAGCAGTGGGACTAGCGGGTACCAAGAGACCCAGTACTTC.

This chain uses TRBV28 with TRBJ1-2; D is unresolved. Germline-derived CDR1 and CDR2 are MDHEN and SYDVKM. V lost 6 bases, J lost 4 bases, and 15 bases lay in between. CDR3 length equals 14 residues. CDR3 sequence reads: CASSSAGYLYGYTF. The CDR3 DNA sequence: TGTGCCAGCAGCTCCGCCGGGTACCTCTATGGCTACACCTTC.

This clone is a singleton in its sample. The chain is built from TRBV27 and TRBJ1-3; D gene uncertain. Germline V gene lookup returns CDR1 MNHEY and CDR2 SMNVEV (reference sequence). The ends were cut back, 4 bases at V and 0 bases at J, with 7 bases in the middle. This CDR3 has 14 amino acids. The CDR3 DNA reads TGTGCCAGCAGTTCCTTATCCTCTGGAAACACCATATATTTT. This translates into CASSSLSSGNTIYF.

J is TRBJ1-5 and V is TRBV2; D unresolved. CDR1 SNHLY and CDR2 FYNNEI come from the germline V gene. V lost 3 bases to trimming and J lost 6 bases, with 18 bases between them. CDR3 length: 16 residues. The CDR3 bases are TGTGCCAGCAGTGACGTAGGATTTGGGGAGGTTCAGCCCCAGCATTTT. Amino acid sequence: CASSDVGFGEVQPQHF.

J is TRBJ2-1 and V is TRBV19; 11 bases are shared with TRBD2. The ends lost 5 bases at V and 7 bases at J; junction bases unmatched: 10. CDR1 and CDR2 from the germline V gene are LNHDA and SQIVND (reference sequence). The CDR3 has 16 amino acids. The CDR3 DNA follows: TGTGCCAGTAGTTCGGGTAGCGGGAGGGGCTTTAATGAGCAGTTCTTC. Protein: CASSSGSGRGFNEQFF.

The chain carries TRBV28 and TRBJ2-3, with a tentative D call TRBD2 (5 bases). In germline, CDR1 is MDHEN, CDR2 SYDVKM. V shed 3 bases and J shed 3 bases, with 13 bases lying between them. This CDR3 contains 15 residues. CDR3 in DNA: TGTGCCAGCAGTTTCGGGGAACACCTTACAGATACGCAGTATTTT. Amino acid sequence: CASSFGEHLTDTQYF.

This rearrangement joins TRBV6-5 to TRBJ1-1; D unresolved. Germline V lookup: CDR1 MNHEY, CDR2 SVGAGI. V lost 4 bases to trimming and J lost 0 bases, with 3 bases between them. This CDR3 is 12 amino acids long. The chain's CDR3 is CASSSVNTEAFF. CDR3 nucleotide sequence: TGTGCCAGCAGTTCAGTGAACACTGAAGCTTTCTTT.

The chain is built from TRBV6-5 and TRBJ1-1, with 7 bases matching TRBD1. The CDR3 is 15 residues long. Germline V gene lookup returns CDR1 MNHEY and CDR2 SVGAGI. V dropped 0 bases and J dropped 5; count of bases not matched to a gene: 6. CDR3 loop: CASSYSRGRGTEAFF. As DNA, the CDR3 is TGTGCCAGCAGTTACTCGAGGGGGCGCGGGACTGAAGCTTTCTTT.

The chain joins TRBV3-1 (or the pseudogene TRBV3-2) to TRBJ2-1; weak D call: TRBD1 (6 bases). Germline loops: CDR1 LGHDT, CDR2 YNNKEL (reference sequence). This CDR3 has 15 amino acids. V lost 1 base and J lost 6, with 13 bases in between. This chain's CDR3 is CASSQGRSRGNEQFF. The CDR3 DNA follows: TGTGCCAGCAGCCAAGGTAGGTCCAGGGGCAATGAGCAGTTCTTC.

This chain connects TRBV5-1 to TRBJ2-5, with D tentatively TRBD1 (5 bases). The CDR3 contains 13 residues. Germline lookup yields CDR1 SGHRS and CDR2 YFSETQ. The V end lost 2 bases, the J end lost 2 bases, and 7 bases lay between the germline ends. CDR3 coding DNA: TGCGCCAGCAGCTTCCCAGGGCAAGAGACCCAGTACTTC. Protein product: CASSFPGQETQYF.

J is TRBJ2-3 and V is TRBV5-4; TRBD2 matches at 14 bases. The CDR3 contains 16 residues. Germline CDR1 and CDR2: SGHNT and YYREEE (reference sequence). Trimming cost V 2 bases and J 3 bases; bases outside gene matches: 2. The CDR3 nucleotides are TGTGCCAGCAGCTTCCGACTAGCGGGAGGGACAGATACGCAGTATTTT. This encodes CASSFRLAGGTDTQYF. The whole variable domain, filled in from reference TRBV5-4 and TRBJ2-3, reads ETGVTQSPTHLIKTRGQQVTLRCSSQSGHNTVSWYQQALGQGPQFIFQYYREEENGRGNFPPRFSGLQFPNYSSELNVNALELDDSALYLCASSFRLAGGTDTQYFGPGTRLTVL.

The chain uses TRBV5-1 and TRBJ1-5, with 7 bases that match TRBD1. Germline lookup yields CDR1 SGHRS and CDR2 YFSETQ. The CDR3 spans 16 residues. Losses at the gene ends were 2 bases for V and 3 bases for J; bases not matched to a gene: 8. As DNA, the CDR3 is TGCGCCAGCAGCTTAACAACAGGGGACTCCAATCAGCCCCAGCATTTT. As protein: CASSLTTGDSNQPQHF.

V usage is TRBV29-1 and J usage is TRBJ2-5; 11 positions match TRBD2. The CDR3 loop spans 14 amino acids. Germline CDR1 is SQVTM and CDR2 is ANQGSEA. Losses at the gene ends were 5 bases for V and 0 bases for J; bases not matched to a gene: 2. CDR3 in amino acids: CSVPSGGNQETQYF. CDR3 in DNA: TGCAGCGTTCCTAGCGGGGGGAACCAAGAGACCCAGTACTTC.

The rearrangement links TRBV5-5 to TRBJ1-5, with 9 positions matching TRBD1. Germline V gene sequence: CDR1 SGHKS, CDR2 YYEKEE (reference sequence). This CDR3 spans 16 amino acids. V lost 3 bases and J lost 0; bases outside the gene matches: 4. The CDR3 DNA reads as TGTGCCAGCAGCTCGGGACAGGGCAATAGCAATCAGCCCCAGCATTTT. This gives the protein CASSSGQGNSNQPQHF.

The genes are TRBV19 and TRBJ2-1, with 7 bases lining up with TRBD2. The CDR3 loop spans 15 amino acids. Germline V gene data show CDR1 as LNHDA and CDR2 as SQIVND (reference sequence). Trimming took 2 bases from V and 3 from J; bases not matched to a gene: 4. The chain's CDR3 is CASSITSADYNEQFF. In DNA form, the CDR3 reads TGTGCCAGTAGTATAACTAGCGCGGACTACAATGAGCAGTTCTTC.

This chain joins TRBV27 and TRBJ1-5; 8 bases are a match to TRBD1. The ends lost 5 bases at V and 5 bases at J; junction bases unmatched: 8. This CDR3 region has 15 residues. The germline V gene has CDR1 MNHEY and CDR2 SMNVEV (reference sequence). The DNA of the CDR3 is TGTGCCAGCAGTGCCGGACAGGGTAGGGATCAGCCCCAGCATTTT. Its translation: CASSAGQGRDQPQHF.

The V call is TRBV6-1, the J call TRBJ2-1; 9 nucleotides agree with TRBD1. This CDR3 is built from 16 residues. Germline V lookup: CDR1 MNHNS, CDR2 SASEGT. J gave up 2 bases and V 3 bases, and 5 bases lay outside the gene matches. CDR3 loop: CASSDFRQGAYNEQFF. The CDR3 DNA reads as TGTGCCAGCAGTGATTTTCGACAGGGGGCCTACAATGAGCAGTTCTTC.

This clone was counted a few times. The chain uses TRBV9 and TRBJ2-7; tentative D call: TRBD1 (6 bases). V lost 0 bases, J lost 2 bases, and 12 bases lay in between. Germline V gene sequence: CDR1 SGDLS, CDR2 YYNGEE. CDR3 length: 15 residues. DNA for the CDR3: TGTGCCAGCAGCGTAGATATAGGGGGACCCTACGAGCAGTACTTC. It specifies CASSVDIGGPYEQYF. Looking up the rest from reference TRBV9 and TRBJ2-7 gives the full variable domain: DSGVTQTPKHLITATGQRVTLRCSPRSGDLSVYWYQQSLDQGLQFLIQYYNGEERAKGNILERFSAQQFPDLHSELNLSSLELGDSALYFCASSVDIGGPYEQYFGPGTRLTVT.

This clone has just one count. CDR3 amino acids: CASRPGTSGNSYNEQFF. CDR3 in DNA: TGTGCCAGCAGACCAGGGACTAGCGGCAACTCCTACAATGAGCAGTTCTTC. The chain uses TRBV11-2 and TRBJ2-1; TRBD2 agrees at 11 bases. There are 17 residues in the CDR3. V lost 6 bases, J lost 0 bases, and 7 bases stayed unmatched. Germline loops: CDR1 SGHAT, CDR2 FQNNGV. The complete variable domain, with remaining parts taken from reference TRBV11-2 and TRBJ2-1, reads EAGVAQSPRYKIIEKRQSVAFWCNPISGHATLYWYQQILGQGPKLLIQFQNNGVVDDSQLPKDRFSAERLKGVDSTLKIQPAKLEDSAVYLCASRPGTSGNSYNEQFFGPGTRLTVL.

The V call is TRBV5-1, the J call TRBJ1-2; D gene uncertain. Germline values: CDR1 SGHRS, CDR2 YFSETQ. This CDR3 has 16 residues. V gave up 0 bases and J gave up 8 bases, with 20 bases separating them. CDR3 in amino acids: CASSLDQQRASGGYTF. CDR3 bases: TGCGCCAGCAGCTTGGATCAACAGCGGGCCTCGGGCGGCTACACCTTC.

The V gene is TRBV30, the J gene TRBJ2-1; TRBD2 is a possible D gene (7 bases). This CDR3 contains 13 residues. V was pared by 2 bases and J by 9 bases, with 14 bases between. Germline values: CDR1 GTSNPN, CDR2 SVGIG (reference sequence). As DNA, the CDR3 is TGTGCCTGGAGTAGGGGGGAGGGGAGTGAGCAGTTCTTC. Protein product: CAWSRGEGSEQFF.

The V and J genes are TRBV18 and TRBJ1-4, with TRBD1 matching over 8 bases. Losses at the gene ends were 6 bases for V and 8 bases for J; bases not matched to a gene: 5. The CDR3 covers 13 residues. Germline assignment: CDR1 KGHSH and CDR2 LQKENI. The CDR3: CASSQGAREKLFF. CDR3 bases: TGTGCCAGCTCGCAGGGGGCGCGCGAAAAACTGTTTTTT.

Remarks on this clone: Other DNA sequences from this sample encode an identical CDR3 as well. This chain links TRBV6-5 with TRBJ1-2, with a weak D call TRBD1 (5 bases). Germline loops: CDR1 MNHEY, CDR2 SVGAGI. V dropped 2 bases and J dropped 3 bases, with 7 bases sitting between them. This CDR3 region has 13 residues. The DNA for the CDR3 is TGTGCCAGCAGTTACGGGGCCGACTATGGCTACACCTTC. It is translated as CASSYGADYGYTF.

V is TRBV6-5 and J is TRBJ1-1; a weak D match, TRBD1 (6 bases). The CDR3 is made up of 14 amino acids. Germline V lookup: CDR1 MNHEY, CDR2 SVGAGI. Deletions cut 6 bases from V and 0 bases from J, with 11 bases between. The CDR3 DNA follows: TGTGCCAGCAGAGGACAGATCCTGAACACTGAAGCTTTCTTT. Amino acids: CASRGQILNTEAFF.